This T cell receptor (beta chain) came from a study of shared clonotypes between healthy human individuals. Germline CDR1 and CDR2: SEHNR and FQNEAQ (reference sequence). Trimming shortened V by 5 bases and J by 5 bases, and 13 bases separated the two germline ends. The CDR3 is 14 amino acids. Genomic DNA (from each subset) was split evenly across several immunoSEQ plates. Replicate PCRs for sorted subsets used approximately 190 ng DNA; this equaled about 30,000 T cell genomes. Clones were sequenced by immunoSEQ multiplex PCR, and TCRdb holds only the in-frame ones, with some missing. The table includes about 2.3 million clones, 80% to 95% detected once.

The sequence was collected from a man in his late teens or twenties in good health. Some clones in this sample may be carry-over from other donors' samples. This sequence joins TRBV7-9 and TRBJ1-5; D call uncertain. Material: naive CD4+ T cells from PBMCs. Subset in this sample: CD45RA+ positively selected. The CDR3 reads CASSPNHKDQPQHF. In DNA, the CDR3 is TGTGCCAGCAGCCCAAATCACAAGGATCAGCCCCAGCATTTT.